The rows below give T cell receptor beta chains drawn from one sample of a study of T cell responses to AZD1222 COVID-19 vaccine. Only in-frame clones appear in the TCRdb table, and some are missing; sequencing was by immunoSEQ multiplex PCR. This table holds about 160,000 clones, 94% found once. The sequences come from peripheral blood, collected on day 0 of AZD1222 vaccination. The receptor source for this set is an adult in good health. Both conserved end residues are part of each CDR3. The D gene is left open where the match is weak. The listing skips clone size in some rows; elsewhere it reads once, few, many or a size class.

V: TRBV3-1/TRBV3-2
D: TRBD1
size: once
J: TRBJ2-2
DNA: TGTGCCAGCAGCCAGGCCCTGGACAGGGGCCCCGGGGAGCTGTTTTTT
CDR3: CASSQALDRGPGELFF

V: TRBV6-2/TRBV6-3
D: NA
size: NA
J: TRBJ1-5
DNA: TGTGCCAGCAGTTCGGAGCCACGGCGAGGTGATTATAGCAATCAGCCCCAGCATTTT
CDR3: CASSSEPRRGDYSNQPQHF

V: TRBV18
D: NA
size: NA
J: TRBJ1-5
DNA: TGTGCCAGCTCAAGAACAGGAATACTCAATCAGCCCCAGCATTTT
CDR3: CASSRTGILNQPQHF

V: TRBV7-6
D: NA
size: once
J: TRBJ2-2
DNA: TGTGCCAGCAGCTTTTCCGTCCTTGGCGGCGGGGAGCTGTTTTTT
CDR3: CASSFSVLGGGELFF

V: TRBV5-1
D: TRBD1
size: NA
J: TRBJ1-1
DNA: TGCGCCAGCGGGGACAGGGGATTGACTGAAGCTTTCTTT
CDR3: CASGDRGLTEAFF

V: TRBV5-4
D: TRBD1
size: NA
J: TRBJ1-2
DNA: TGTGCCAGCAGCACAGGGGGCTCCTATGGCTACACCTTC
CDR3: CASSTGGSYGYTF

V: TRBV3-1/TRBV3-2
D: NA
size: NA
J: TRBJ2-5
DNA: TGTGCCAGCAGCCCCGGGACAAGAAAGAGGGAGACCCAGTACTTC
CDR3: CASSPGTRKRETQYF

V: TRBV14
D: NA
size: NA
J: TRBJ1-2
DNA: TGTGCCAGCAGCCGAGGGACGCCCTATGGCTACACCTTC
CDR3: CASSRGTPYGYTF

V: TRBV5-1
D: TRBD2
size: NA
J: TRBJ2-3
DNA: TGCGCCAGCAGCTTGAATTCTGCTAGCGGGAAAAATACGCAGTATTTT
CDR3: CASSLNSASGKNTQYF

V: TRBV10-1
D: NA
size: NA
J: TRBJ1-1
DNA: TGCGCCAGCAGAGGAGTCTTGGAAACTGAAGCTTTCTTT
CDR3: CASRGVLETEAFF

V: TRBV29-1
D: NA
size: once
J: TRBJ1-1
DNA: TGCAGCGTCGCTACGCAACAGGGAGGGGACACTGAAGCTTTCTTT
CDR3: CSVATQQGGDTEAFF

V: TRBV7-3
D: NA
size: few
J: TRBJ2-5
DNA: TGTGCCAGCAGCTTAGATGGACAAGAGACCCAGTACTTC
CDR3: CASSLDGQETQYF

V: TRBV19
D: NA
size: NA
J: TRBJ2-3
DNA: TGTGCCAGTAGTATCTCCGGGAGAGGGGATACGCAGTATTTT
CDR3: CASSISGRGDTQYF

V: TRBV5-1
D: TRBD1
size: NA
J: TRBJ2-2
DNA: TGCGCCAGCAGCCCTCATTCGCCGGGACAGTACACCGGGGAGCTGTTTTTT
CDR3: CASSPHSPGQYTGELFF

V: TRBV6-2/TRBV6-3
D: NA
size: once
J: TRBJ2-2
DNA: TGTGCCAGCACCCCTTGGACCCCCCCCGGGGGGCATGTCGGGGAGCTGTTTTTT
CDR3: CASTPWTPPGGHVGELFF

V: TRBV6-5
D: TRBD1
size: NA
J: TRBJ1-5
DNA: TGTGCCAGCAGTAGGGGGACAGGGTTCAATCAGCCCCAGCATTTT
CDR3: CASSRGTGFNQPQHF

V: TRBV6-1
D: NA
size: few
J: TRBJ1-5
DNA: TGTGCCAGCAGTGAATCTGGAGACAACAATCAGCCCCAGCATTTT
CDR3: CASSESGDNNQPQHF

V: TRBV6-2/TRBV6-3
D: NA
size: few
J: TRBJ1-1
DNA: TGTGCCAGCAGTTACGGTGGTCAGGGATTTTGGGCTTTCTTT
CDR3: CASSYGGQGFWAFF

V: TRBV5-8
D: TRBD1
size: NA
J: TRBJ1-5
DNA: TGTGCCAGCAGCCAGGGGGCGAATCAGCCCCAGCATTTT
CDR3: CASSQGANQPQHF

V: TRBV27
D: NA
size: NA
J: TRBJ1-3
DNA: TGTGCCAGCAGTTTTGGGGGCTTTTCTGGAAACACCATATATTTT
CDR3: CASSFGGFSGNTIYF

V: TRBV28
D: NA
size: NA
J: TRBJ1-1
DNA: TGTGCCAGCAGTAGGCTGGCCGCTTTCTTT
CDR3: CASSRLAAFF

V: TRBV7-9
D: TRBD2
size: NA
J: TRBJ2-1
DNA: TGTGCCAGCAGCTTAGTGGCCGTGACTAGCGGAGGCCCCGATAATGAGCAGTTCTTC
CDR3: CASSLVAVTSGGPDNEQFF

V: TRBV6-5
D: NA
size: once
J: TRBJ2-6
DNA: TGTGCCAGCAGTTACGGGACCAGGGGGGCCAACGTCCTGACTTTC
CDR3: CASSYGTRGANVLTF

V: TRBV5-3
D: TRBD2
size: NA
J: TRBJ2-5
DNA: TGTGCCGGATTAGCGGGGGTCGGGCTTGGGGAGACCCAGTACTTC
CDR3: CAGLAGVGLGETQYF

V: TRBV7-6
D: TRBD1
size: NA
J: TRBJ1-5
DNA: TGTGCCAGCAGCCGGACAGGGAGAAACCAGCCCCAGCATTTT
CDR3: CASSRTGRNQPQHF

V: TRBV5-4
D: TRBD2
size: NA
J: TRBJ2-3
DNA: TGTGCCAGCAGACAGGGACTAGCGGGAGGGCCAATAGATACGCAGTATTTT
CDR3: CASRQGLAGGPIDTQYF

V: TRBV10-3
D: TRBD1
size: once
J: TRBJ1-2
DNA: TGTGCCATCAGTGCCGAGGGACAGGTGGGTGGCTACACCTTC
CDR3: CAISAEGQVGGYTF

V: TRBV5-1
D: NA
size: NA
J: TRBJ2-1
DNA: TGCGCCAGCAGCCATTCTAGGGACAATGAGCAGTTCTTC
CDR3: CASSHSRDNEQFF

V: TRBV5-5
D: TRBD2
size: once
J: TRBJ2-3
DNA: TGTGCCAGCAGCCTAAGGGCGGGGGGGAACGCTAAAAGCACAGATACGCAGTATTTT
CDR3: CASSLRAGGNAKSTDTQYF

V: TRBV5-4
D: NA
size: NA
J: TRBJ2-3
DNA: TGTGCCAGCAGCTTTAGGCTTCTGGGGGGCAGCACAGATACGCAGTATTTT
CDR3: CASSFRLLGGSTDTQYF

V: TRBV7-8
D: NA
size: NA
J: TRBJ2-5
DNA: TGTGCCAGCAGCCCCCGGGAGCGCTTAGAGACCCAGTACTTC
CDR3: CASSPRERLETQYF

V: TRBV28
D: TRBD1
size: NA
J: TRBJ1-2
DNA: TGTGCCAGCAGTTCCTCCTGGACAGGGGGCAGAGTCTATGGCTACACCTTC
CDR3: CASSSSWTGGRVYGYTF

V: TRBV5-1
D: NA
size: NA
J: TRBJ1-2
DNA: TGCGCCAGCAGCTTGGCCTTGTCTCCAGCTATCCAGATGAACTATGGCTACACCTTC
CDR3: CASSLALSPAIQMNYGYTF

V: TRBV11-2
D: NA
size: NA
J: TRBJ2-3
DNA: TGTGCCAGCAGTCGGGGACTGGATACTAGCACAGATACGCAGTATTTT
CDR3: CASSRGLDTSTDTQYF

V: TRBV5-1
D: NA
size: NA
J: TRBJ1-2
DNA: TGCGCCAGCAGCTTGGATATACAGGACCGCTATGGCTACACCTTC
CDR3: CASSLDIQDRYGYTF

V: TRBV27
D: TRBD2
size: NA
J: TRBJ2-2
DNA: TGTGCCAGCAGTCCTGGGACTAATATCGCCGGGGAGCTGTTTTTT
CDR3: CASSPGTNIAGELFF

V: TRBV7-2
D: TRBD2
size: NA
J: TRBJ2-1
DNA: TGTGCCAGCAGCTTATGGGGGACTAGCAGTGGGAATGAGCAGTTCTTC
CDR3: CASSLWGTSSGNEQFF

V: TRBV5-1
D: TRBD1
size: NA
J: TRBJ2-1
DNA: TGCGCCAGCAGCTTACAGGGGAACCCCTACAATGAGCAGTTCTTC
CDR3: CASSLQGNPYNEQFF

V: TRBV2
D: TRBD2
size: once
J: TRBJ2-4
DNA: TGTGCCAGCTCGGCGGGAGGGGCCAAAAACATTCAGTACTTC
CDR3: CASSAGGAKNIQYF

V: TRBV5-6
D: NA
size: NA
J: TRBJ2-5
DNA: TGTGCCAGCAGCTTAAGGCGCCCGGTGAGGGAGACCCAGTACTTC
CDR3: CASSLRRPVRETQYF

V: TRBV19
D: NA
size: NA
J: TRBJ1-5
DNA: TGTGCCAGTAGTATAGGCCAGGGAGGGGGCAATCAGCCCCAGCATTTT
CDR3: CASSIGQGGGNQPQHF

V: TRBV28
D: NA
size: NA
J: TRBJ2-1
DNA: TGTGCCAGCAGCCGAAGGGCAGGGTACTTGAATGAGCAGTTCTTC
CDR3: CASSRRAGYLNEQFF